This TCR beta chain was observed in a study of tumor-infiltrating lymphocytes in primary liver carcinoma. Study background: Patients, male and female, were 30 to 69 years old. General study points: Tumors reached a significantly greater top-250-clone fraction than blood did (p = 0.039).

This clonotype appeared once. What it recognizes is unknown. The germline CDR1 and CDR2 sequences are SEHNR and FQNEAQ (reference sequence). This CDR3 comprises 14 residues. Deletions cut 3 bases from V and 3 bases from J, with 8 bases between. TCR beta cDNA came from about 500 ng total RNA, primed with a constant-region primer. Libraries covering TCR beta were generated through three nested multiplex PCR rounds (using a slightly modified ARM-PCR). It was with TRBV1-TRBV30 forward primers and a C-beta reverse primer that the first two PCR rounds were run, at about 9 cycles each. Via MiXCR, TCRdb re-called the multiplex PCR reads, giving one row per CDR3 protein. Among tens of thousands of distinct CDR3 sequences listed, around 80% were seen once. From unsorted bulk tissue weighing about 20-33 mg, DNA and RNA were co-extracted. Resection treated the patients' primary liver carcinoma.

Sequenced: liver tumor tissue from sampling region 2. Subset in this sample: tumor region T2, inferior pole. The V and J genes are TRBV7-9 and TRBJ2-2, with D possibly being TRBD1 (6 bases). This receptor was obtained from a woman aged 25-40 years with primary liver carcinoma and hepatitis B virus infection. This CDR3 reads CASSFSGDTGELFF. CDR3 DNA: TGTGCCAGCAGCTTTTCAGGGGACACCGGGGAGCTGTTTTTT.